A selection of T cell receptor beta chains follows, all from one sample in a study of T-cell reconstitution after alpha-beta-depleted transplantation in children. MiXCR, run by TCRdb on the PCR reads, gives a single entry per CDR3 protein. The data hold hundreds of thousands of distinct CDR3 sequences, with roughly 17% observed a single time. Sequences were derived from PBMCs from the stem cell graft donor, sampled from the stem cell graft. The receptor source for this set is a human donor who donated a stem cell graft to a child with acute myeloid leukemia. Each CDR3 is given with its conserved first and last residue. A D gene is named only where the DNA matches it firmly. Clone size appears in some rows only: once, few, many, or a class for an expanded clone.

abundance,d_gene,v_gene,j_gene,CDR3aa,CDR3nt
many,-,TRBV20-1,TRBJ2-1,CSASRVGYNEQFF,TGCAGTGCTAGCAGGGTGGGTTACAATGAGCAGTTCTTC
-,-,TRBV5-1,TRBJ2-2,CASFSSGTGELFF,TGCGCCAGCTTTTCATCGGGAACCGGGGAGCTGTTTTTT
many,-,TRBV12-3/TRBV12-4,TRBJ1-1,CASSSWEGTEAFF,TGTGCCAGCTCATCCTGGGAGGGCACTGAAGCTTTCTTT
-,TRBD1,TRBV30,TRBJ2-7,CAWKRAATGNYEQYF,TGTGCCTGGAAACGCGCAGCGACAGGGAACTACGAGCAGTACTTC
-,-,TRBV30,TRBJ1-1,CAWTVSGRAMNTEAFF,TGTGCCTGGACTGTGTCCGGACGAGCTATGAACACTGAAGCTTTCTTT
few,-,TRBV20-1,TRBJ2-3,CSARPGRRGSTDTQYF,TGCAGTGCTAGACCGGGCAGGAGGGGGTCGACAGATACGCAGTATTTT
-,-,TRBV6-5,TRBJ1-4,CASSYPAKADLRGEKLFF,TGTGCCAGCAGTTACCCCGCTAAGGCAGACCTAAGAGGTGAAAAACTGTTTTTT
many,TRBD1,TRBV10-3,TRBJ1-2,CAISESSFGQEGVGYTF,TGTGCCATCAGTGAGTCTAGCTTTGGACAGGAGGGGGTCGGCTACACCTTC
-,TRBD1,TRBV7-2,TRBJ2-5,CASSPRGHLGETQYF,TGTGCCAGCAGCCCAAGGGGGCATTTGGGGGAGACCCAGTACTTC
-,-,TRBV20-1,TRBJ2-4,CSADITAKNIQYF,TGCAGTGCTGACATTACGGCCAAAAACATTCAGTACTTC
-,-,TRBV27,TRBJ2-5,CASSSLNWETQYF,TGTGCCAGCAGTTCCCTCAATTGGGAGACCCAGTACTTC
many,-,TRBV20-1,TRBJ2-1,CSARPQNEQFF,TGCAGTGCCCGCCCCCAAAATGAGCAGTTCTTC
-,-,TRBV5-3,TRBJ2-1,CARSIPRLVSYNEQFF,TGTGCCAGAAGCATCCCACGACTAGTATCCTACAATGAGCAGTTCTTC
few,-,TRBV5-6,TRBJ2-3,CASSLGGYSTDTQYF,TGTGCCAGCAGCCTGGGGGGCTACAGCACAGATACGCAGTATTTT
many,TRBD1,TRBV29-1,TRBJ2-5,CSVDRDRSAQYF,TGCAGCGTCGATCGGGACAGGTCGGCACAGTACTTC
-,TRBD1,TRBV5-1,TRBJ1-6,CASSPRDPTGLDSPLHF,TGCGCCAGCAGCCCCCGAGACCCGACAGGGCTGGATTCACCCCTCCACTTT
many,TRBD2,TRBV29-1,TRBJ2-1,CSVEEVAGSYYNEQFF,TGCAGCGTTGAAGAGGTAGCGGGGTCGTACTACAATGAGCAGTTCTTC
-,-,TRBV11-1,TRBJ2-1,CASSLRTRPNEQFF,TGTGCCAGCAGCTTAAGGACAAGGCCCAATGAGCAGTTCTTC
-,-,TRBV3-1,TRBJ2-7,CASSQVSGGGYEQYF,TGTGCCAGCAGCCAAGTATCCGGGGGCGGCTACGAGCAGTACTTC
many,-,TRBV29-1,TRBJ1-2,CSVEDPAADGYTF,TGCAGCGTTGAAGATCCAGCGGCGGATGGCTACACCTTC
many,-,TRBV12-3/TRBV12-4,TRBJ1-2,CASSRTANYGYTF,TGTGCCAGCAGCCGGACAGCTAACTATGGCTACACCTTC
many,-,TRBV29-1,TRBJ2-4,CSVEGDGKNIQYF,TGCAGCGTTGAGGGTGACGGCAAAAACATTCAGTACTTC
many,-,TRBV5-6,TRBJ2-1,CASSSGVGANEQFF,TGTGCCAGCAGCTCCGGGGTAGGGGCTAATGAGCAGTTCTTC
-,-,TRBV12-3/TRBV12-4,TRBJ2-3,CASRTTGAADTQYF,TGTGCCAGCAGGACCACCGGGGCGGCGGATACGCAGTATTTT
many,-,TRBV20-1,TRBJ2-5,CSARDLQVKETQYF,TGCAGTGCTAGAGATCTTCAAGTAAAAGAGACCCAGTACTTC
many,-,TRBV5-5,TRBJ2-1,CASSLADYNEQFF,TGTGCCAGCAGCTTGGCCGATTACAATGAGCAGTTCTTC
few,-,TRBV12-3/TRBV12-4,TRBJ1-6,CASSFGLGASPESPLHF,TGTGCCAGCAGTTTTGGGTTAGGGGCGTCTCCTGAGTCACCCCTCCACTTT
many,-,TRBV20-1,TRBJ1-5,CSARLHGRGQPQHF,TGCAGTGCTAGATTACACGGGCGGGGGCAGCCCCAGCATTTT
many,-,TRBV20-1,TRBJ2-7,CSARETYEQYF,TGCAGTGCTAGAGAGACCTACGAGCAGTACTTC
-,-,TRBV6-5,TRBJ2-1,CASSYMGDLNEQFF,TGTGCCAGCAGTTACATGGGGGACCTCAATGAGCAGTTCTTC
many,-,TRBV20-1,TRBJ2-5,CSARAPEGRETQYF,TGCAGTGCTAGAGCCCCTGAGGGGAGGGAGACCCAGTACTTC
few,-,TRBV6-1,TRBJ1-1,CASSDRNLRNTEAFF,TGTGCCAGCAGTGATCGTAACCTGCGGAACACTGAAGCTTTCTTT
many,-,TRBV20-1,TRBJ2-4,CSARGGATKNIQYF,TGCAGTGCTAGGGGGGGCGCGACCAAAAACATTCAGTACTTC
many,-,TRBV5-6,TRBJ1-4,CASSLEGAWNEKLFF,TGTGCCAGCAGCTTGGAAGGGGCTTGGAATGAAAAACTGTTTTTT
many,-,TRBV7-2,TRBJ2-1,CASSLIGVGYNEQFF,TGTGCCAGCAGCTTAATAGGGGTGGGGTACAATGAGCAGTTCTTC
-,-,TRBV11-3,TRBJ2-7,CASSLSRLVYEQYF,TGTGCCAGCAGCTTAAGTAGATTGGTCTACGAGCAGTACTTC
many,TRBD2,TRBV20-1,TRBJ2-1,CSAPEKRGSEQFF,TGCAGTGCCCCGGAGAAGCGGGGAAGTGAGCAGTTCTTC
many,-,TRBV7-2,TRBJ1-1,CASSPTYTNTEAFF,TGTGCCAGCAGCCCCACCTACACGAACACTGAAGCTTTCTTT
-,-,TRBV11-2,TRBJ2-7,CASSLAGRGGLTPYEQYF,TGTGCCAGCAGCTTAGCGGGGCGAGGGGGGCTCACACCCTACGAGCAGTACTTC
few,TRBD1,TRBV15,TRBJ1-4,CATSKRTGRTTNEKLFF,TGTGCCACCAGCAAACGGACAGGGAGAACAACTAATGAAAAACTGTTTTTT
-,-,TRBV5-4,TRBJ1-2,CASSFTSRDGSNYGYTF,TGTGCCAGCAGCTTTACTTCCCGGGACGGTAGCAACTATGGCTACACCTTC
-,-,TRBV5-4,TRBJ1-4,CASSVGGRGGEKLFF,TGTGCCAGCAGCGTGGGGGGGCGCGGCGGAGAAAAACTGTTTTTT
-,-,TRBV7-2,TRBJ2-5,CASSPQGGRETQYF,TGTGCCAGCAGCCCCCAGGGGGGTCGAGAGACCCAGTACTTC
many,-,TRBV29-1,TRBJ2-1,CSVEGEAYNEQFF,TGCAGCGTTGAGGGGGAGGCCTACAATGAGCAGTTCTTC
-,-,TRBV18,TRBJ2-7,CASSPPFGEVPSYEQYF,TGTGCCAGCTCACCCCCCTTCGGAGAGGTCCCATCCTACGAGCAGTACTTC
-,TRBD1,TRBV24-1,TRBJ1-2,CATSRTGVHYTF,TGTGCCACCAGCCGGACAGGGGTGCACTACACCTTC
many,TRBD1,TRBV29-1,TRBJ2-2,CSVGRGQNTGELFF,TGCAGCGTTGGAAGGGGGCAGAACACCGGGGAGCTGTTTTTT
few,TRBD1,TRBV7-2,TRBJ1-5,CASSPRTGSRNQPQHF,TGTGCCAGCAGCCCCAGGACAGGGTCCCGCAATCAGCCCCAGCATTTT
few,TRBD2,TRBV6-1,TRBJ2-1,CASILGGVLAGGHNEQFF,TGTGCCAGCATTCTTGGTGGCGTACTAGCGGGGGGACACAATGAGCAGTTCTTC
many,-,TRBV20-1,TRBJ1-5,CSARDPGPTQPQHF,TGCAGTGCTAGAGACCCGGGCCCCACACAGCCCCAGCATTTT